This T cell receptor (beta chain) emerged from a study of CD8+ T cells in alopecia areata. Study results and limitations: Normal skin's resident alphabeta T cells are also sequenced in scalp samples. Baseline CD8+ expansion's link to response remains uncertain, as there was one nonresponder.

A word on this clone: The antigen is undetermined.

Regarding treatment: oral pan-JAK inhibitor, 5-10 mg twice daily. Extraction and reverse transcription of RNA yielded cDNA as the sequencing template. Sequenced by immunoSEQ multiplex PCR; TCRdb stores in-frame clones only, minus some. The sample lists around 300,000 clones, 60% occurring once. The receptor was isolated from a human donor with alopecia areata. Sequences were derived from CD4+ T cells sorted from blood, sampled at approximately week 51, from a patient treated with tofacitinib.

DNA of the CDR3: TGTGCCAGCAGCTTGGGGCCGGGGCAAGAGACCCAGTACTTC. It encodes CASSLGPGQETQYF. This chain links TRBV5-4 with TRBJ2-5; maybe TRBD2 (5 bases). The CDR3 sequence is 14 residues long. In germline, CDR1 is SGHNT, CDR2 YYREEE (reference sequence). V was shortened by 0 bases and J by 2 bases, with 8 bases between the two germline ends.